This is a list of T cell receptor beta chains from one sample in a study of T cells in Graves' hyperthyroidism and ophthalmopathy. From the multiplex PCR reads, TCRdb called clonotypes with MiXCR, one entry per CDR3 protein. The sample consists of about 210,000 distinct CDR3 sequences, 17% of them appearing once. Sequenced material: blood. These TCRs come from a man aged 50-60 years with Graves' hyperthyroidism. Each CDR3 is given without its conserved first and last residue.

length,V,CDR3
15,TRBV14,ASSPQDGTSGSREQF
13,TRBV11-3,ASSPDRGRSDGYT
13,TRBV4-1,ASSLMALAGSEQF
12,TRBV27,ASRSLGSSYEQY
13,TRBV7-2,ASRRRGSANEKLF
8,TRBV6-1,ASFSYEQY
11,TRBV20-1,SAVAFSNQPQH
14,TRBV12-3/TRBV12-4,ASSSWTSGGTDTQY
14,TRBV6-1,ASSDSGGAKVHEQY
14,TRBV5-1,ASSYPRDRGSEGYT
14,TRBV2,ASRLELGSGSQPQH
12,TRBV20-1,SARKDSNNSPLH
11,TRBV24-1,ATSVRFADTQY
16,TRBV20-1,SARQTASGYPRTDTQY
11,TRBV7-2,ASSIRQGHEQY
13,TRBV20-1,SARQGARSNQPQH
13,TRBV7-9,ASSSYLRDQDTQY
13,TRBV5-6,ASSLGQGPVYEQY
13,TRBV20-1,SARKDSTLYNEQF
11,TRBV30,AWRGSGIGGYT
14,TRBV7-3,ASSLTYRGNTGELF
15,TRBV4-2,ASSQVATGYSGNTIY
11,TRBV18,ASSAIGGETQY
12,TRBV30,AWKTLSGANVLT
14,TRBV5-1,ASSLEGHRVVNEQF
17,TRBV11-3,ASSPRGQKPQKNSYEQY
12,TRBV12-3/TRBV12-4,ASSKQGSLGGYT
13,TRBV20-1,SAGRLAGVGETQY
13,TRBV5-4,ASSKQSAGTDEQF
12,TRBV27,ASRTMGSTDTQY
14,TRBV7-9,ASSLVRTGFSYEQY
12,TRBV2,ASKMGRSDYGYT
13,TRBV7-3,ASSLGQGHTGELF
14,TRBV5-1,ASSPRTSEFGSSQY
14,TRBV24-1,ATSDAVMVHTDTQY
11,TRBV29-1,SLRLDYTDTQY
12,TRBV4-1,ASSQVGTAWGYT
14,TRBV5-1,ASSLATGQASYEQY
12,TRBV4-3,ASSQERDYNEQF
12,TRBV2,ASSERTGSYEQY
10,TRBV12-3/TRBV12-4,ATGGPLDTQY
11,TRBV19,ASSNFGGETQY
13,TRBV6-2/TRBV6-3,ASNRWEGFTDTQY
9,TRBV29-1,SGRGGTEAF
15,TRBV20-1,SAYATLAGGSYNEQF
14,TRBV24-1,ATSGIGLAPYNEQF
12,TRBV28,ASSLYGSQYGYT
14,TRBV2,ASTQGLAGVNHEQY
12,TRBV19,ATQTGGRGETQY
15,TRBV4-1,ASSQARLGDQNSPLH